One and the same sample provided the 21 T cell receptor beta chains below, sequenced in a study of human T cells and chemical hapten exposure (dated by TCRdb to about 2021). What the treatment or condition label conveys for this sample: therapeutic diphenylcyclopropenone sensitization with weekly scalp DPC. During library preparation, unique molecular identifiers were attached to individual cDNA molecules so that TCRs could be counted quantitatively and reproducibly. The public reads were quality trimmed at Q25 with fastp and then assembled into clones with MiXCR by TCRdb, keeping productive beta chains. All rows with the same CDR3 protein become a single entry with the most common DNA and genes. This sample comprises several hundred distinct CDR3 sequences, around 70% of them detected only once. The ten most abundant clones make up roughly an eighth of the sample. This specimen consisted of whole blood, obtained before DPC sensitization or 2, 6, or about 24 weeks after (not recorded which). All receptors come from an adult with alopecia areata. Some clones in this sample may be carry-over from other donors' samples. This table probably holds off-target reads from a library built for another chain.

The chain uses TRBV7-2 and TRBJ2-3, with 9 positions matching TRBD2. This CDR3 comprises 16 residues. Trimming at V came to 1 base and at J to 7 bases, leaving 9 bases not matched to a gene. From germline, CDR1 is SGHTA and CDR2 FQGNSA. CDR3 amino acids: CASSLGPAGGAYTQYF. The DNA of the CDR3 is TGTGCCAGCAGCTTAGGTCCAGCGGGAGGTGCATATACGCAGTATTTT.

The rearrangement links TRBV30 to TRBJ2-1; perhaps TRBD1 as D (6 bases). CDR3 length: 15 amino acids. Per germline, CDR1 GTSNPN and CDR2 SVGIG (reference sequence). V lost 2 bases and J 2 bases, leaving 13 bases between the germline ends. CDR3 in DNA: TGTGCCTGGAGTCGGCCGTCAGGGGCCTACAATGAGCAGTTCTTC. It is translated as CAWSRPSGAYNEQFF. The full variable domain, its missing parts supplied by reference TRBV30 and TRBJ2-1, is SQTIHQWPATLVQPVGSPLSLECTVEGTSNPNLYWYRQAAGRGLQLLFYSVGIGQISSEVPQNLSASRPQDRQFILSSKKLLLSDSGFYLCAWSRPSGAYNEQFFGPGTRLTVL.

This clonotype has just one count. The chain links TRBV18 to TRBJ2-3; unclear D gene. This CDR3 is built from 11 residues. The germline V gene encodes CDR1 KGHSH and CDR2 LQKENI. Trimming removed 3 bases at V and 2 bases at J, with 0 bases between. The CDR3: CASSPTDTQYF. The CDR3 DNA reads TGTGCCAGCTCACCCACAGATACGCAGTATTTT.

In DNA, the CDR3 is TGCGCCAGCAGCCAAGATCCGGGGACTAGCGGGAGGCGGAGGCAGTTCTTC. Translating it yields CASSQDPGTSGRRRQFF. The chain carries TRBV4-1 and TRBJ2-1; 15 bases are shared with TRBD2. The V and J ends lost 0 bases and 12 bases, in that order; junction bases with no gene match: 9. The CDR3 covers 17 residues. Germline V gene sequence: CDR1 MGHRA, CDR2 YSYEKL.

V gene TRBV6-6 combines with J gene TRBJ2-2; a possible D gene is TRBD1 (6 bases). CDR3 length: 13 residues. Germline lookup yields CDR1 MNHNY and CDR2 SVGAGI (reference sequence). V was trimmed by 0 bases and J by 7 bases, leaving 6 bases between them. DNA for the CDR3: TGTGCCAGCAGTTACTCGACAGGCGGGGAGCTGTTTTTT. Residues: CASSYSTGGELFF.

This chain connects TRBV20-1 to TRBJ2-3; 9 bases are a match to TRBD2. Germline-derived CDR1 and CDR2 are DFQATT and SNEGSKA (reference sequence). The CDR3 is 15 amino acids. V shed 3 bases, J shed 2 bases, and the junction held 6 bases outside the gene matches. CDR3 coding DNA: TGCAGTGCTAGGCCAGCGGGAGGACCCACAGATACGCAGTATTTT. This gives the protein CSARPAGGPTDTQYF.

The chain carries TRBV20-1 and TRBJ2-5; D not certain. Germline V gene sequence: CDR1 DFQATT, CDR2 SNEGSKA (reference sequence). The CDR3 spans 11 residues. V was cut by 3 bases and J by 5 bases, with 7 bases left in between. The CDR3 nucleotides read TGCAGTGCTAGGGTCCCGGAGACCCAGTACTTC. It codes for CSARVPETQYF.

V usage is TRBV5-4 and J usage is TRBJ2-5, with TRBD1 as a possible D gene (5 bases). V was clipped by 0 bases and J by 5 bases, with 14 bases between them. The V gene's germline CDR1 is SGHNT and CDR2 YYREEE (reference sequence). This CDR3 is built from 15 residues. In nucleotides, the CDR3 is TGTGCCAGCAGCTTGGGGGGCGAAGCTAGGGAGACCCAGTACTTC. Protein product: CASSLGGEARETQYF.

This clonotype was counted a few times. The chain links TRBV29-1 to TRBJ2-5, with D perhaps matching TRBD2 (5 bases). V was pared by 5 bases and J by 2 bases, with 18 bases between. Germline V lookup: CDR1 SQVTM, CDR2 ANQGSEA. The CDR3 loop spans 15 amino acids. The DNA for the CDR3 is TGCAGCGTTCAACCCTCGGGGTTTAGGCAAGAGACCCAGTACTTC. Its translation: CSVQPSGFRQETQYF.

This clonotype was seen just once. The chain couples TRBV7-6 to TRBJ2-6; D is perhaps TRBD1 or TRBD2 (5 bases each). The CDR3 runs 18 residues. Germline values: CDR1 SGHVS, CDR2 FNYEAQ. The V end lost 5 bases, the J end lost 0 bases, and 17 bases lay between the germline ends. The CDR3 sequence: CASSAPGRSFSGANVLTF. CDR3 bases: TGTGCCAGCAGCGCCCCGGGACGGAGTTTCTCTGGGGCCAACGTCCTGACTTTC.

Of note for this clonotype: One junction end disagrees with the germline gene, perhaps due to a read error. V and J are TRBV7-6 and TRBJ1-1; 7 positions match TRBD1. CDR1 and CDR2 (germline): SGHVS, FNYEAQ. The CDR3 length is 14 residues. This chain's CDR3 is CASSPGTANTKAFF. In DNA, the CDR3 is TGTGCCAGCAGCCCCGGGACAGCGAACACTAAAGCTTTCTTT. Based on the CDR3 plus reference TRBV7-6 and TRBJ1-1, the full variable domain is GAGVSQSPRYKVTKRGQDVALRCDPISGHVSLYWYRQALGQGPEFLTYFNYEAQQDKSGLPNDRFSAERPEGSISTLTIQRTEQRDSAMYRCASSPGTANTKAFFGQGTRLTVV.

The chain links TRBV7-8 to TRBJ1-2; 8 bases are shared with TRBD1. The V gene end was trimmed by 5 bases and the J gene end by 7 bases; junction bases not matched to a gene: 12. The germline CDR1 and CDR2 sequences are SGHVS and FQNEAQ. CDR3 size: 15 residues. DNA of the CDR3: TGTGCCAGCAGCCCAGCGGAGGGACAGGTTTCTGGCTACACCTTC. Its translation is CASSPAEGQVSGYTF. The complete variable domain, with remaining parts taken from reference TRBV7-8 and TRBJ1-2, reads GAGVSQSPRYKVAKRGQDVALRCDPISGHVSLFWYQQALGQGPEFLTYFQNEAQLDKSGLPSDRFFAERPEGSVSTLKIQRTQQEDSAVYLCASSPAEGQVSGYTFGSGTRLTVV.

This chain uses TRBV27 with TRBJ1-5, with D maybe TRBD1 (5 bases). Looked up from germline, CDR1 is MNHEY and CDR2 is SMNVEV (reference sequence). The V and J ends lost 3 bases and 2 bases respectively, with 8 bases between them. This CDR3 region has 14 residues. CDR3 DNA: TGTGCCAGCAGTTTGGGGGGTGGCAATCAGCCCCAGCATTTT. Its protein is CASSLGGGNQPQHF.

This chain uses TRBV21-1 with TRBJ2-7; the D segment call TRBD1 is taken from the table without a DNA check. TRBV21-1 is reported as a pseudogene. The CDR3 loop spans 12 amino acids. CDR3 nucleotide sequence: TGTGCCAGCAGGGGGGACGACTACGAGCAGTACTTC. Residues: CASRGDDYEQYF.

With regard to this clonotype: One junction end disagrees with the germline gene, perhaps due to a read error. In DNA, the CDR3 is TGTGCCATCAGTGAAGGCAGGGGGACTTCACCCCTCCACTTT. Its translation: CAISEGRGTSPLHF. This chain uses TRBV25-1 with TRBJ1-6, with TRBD1 matching over 7 bases. This CDR3 contains 14 residues. Germline loops: CDR1 MGHDK, CDR2 SYGVNS. The complete variable domain, with remaining parts taken from reference TRBV25-1 and TRBJ1-6, reads EADIYQTPRYLVIGTGKKITLECSQTMGHDKMYWYQQDPGMELHLIHYSYGVNSTEKGDLSSESTVSRIRTEHFPLTLESARPSHTSQYLCAISEGRGTSPLHFGNGTRLTVT.

The chain combines TRBV18 with TRBJ2-1; D possibly corresponds to TRBD1 (5 bases). V was pared by 1 base and J by 8 bases, with 24 bases between. The germline V gene encodes CDR1 KGHSH and CDR2 LQKENI. The CDR3 totals 18 residues. CDR3: CASSPRGWQGGLGYEQFF. The CDR3 bases are TGTGCCAGCTCACCACGTGGTTGGCAGGGCGGTTTGGGGTATGAGCAGTTCTTC. Variable domain in full (rest from reference TRBV18 and TRBJ2-1): NAGVMQNPRHLVRRRGQEARLRCSPMKGHSHVYWYRQLPEEGLKFMVYLQKENIIDESGMPKERFSAEFPKEGPSILRIQQVVRGDSAAYFCASSPRGWQGGLGYEQFFGPGTRLTVL.

The chain employs TRBV7-9 and TRBJ2-1; tentatively, D is TRBD2 (5 bases). CDR3 size: 12 residues. The V end was cut by 5 bases, the J end by 8 bases, with 10 bases between. Germline assignment: CDR1 SEHNR and CDR2 FQNEAQ (reference sequence). CDR3 nucleotide sequence: TGTGCCAGCAGCCCTACGAGGGATGAGCAGTTCTTC. Translating gives CASSPTRDEQFF.

The genes are TRBV3-1 and TRBJ2-7, with D possibly TRBD1 on 6 matching bases. This CDR3 has 14 residues. Trimming took 5 bases from V and 6 from J, leaving 17 bases between them. Germline V gene data show CDR1 as LGHDT and CDR2 as YNNKEL (reference sequence). CDR3 sequence (DNA): TGTGCCAGCAGCATATTACAGGGATCTGGCGAGCAGTACTTC. Its translation: CASSILQGSGEQYF.

This chain connects TRBV5-1 to TRBJ2-5; D might be TRBD1 (6 bases). Germline loops: CDR1 SGHRS, CDR2 YFSETQ. The germline V and J ends were trimmed by 1 base and 2 bases, with 9 bases remaining between them. The CDR3 covers 14 residues. Here the CDR3 DNA reads TGCGCCAGCAGCTTGCAGGGGCTACAAGAGACCCAGTACTTC. Its translation is CASSLQGLQETQYF.

This clonotype is classed as hyperexpanded. The chain carries TRBV9 and TRBJ2-3; no clear D gene. Germline values: CDR1 SGDLS, CDR2 YYNGEE. CDR3 length equals 17 residues. V was trimmed by 5 bases and J by 0 bases, leaving 19 bases between them. In DNA, the CDR3 is TGTGCCAGCAGAGGACCCGACAACGCAACTAGCACAGATACGCAGTATTTT. It specifies CASRGPDNATSTDTQYF. Full variable domain (missing parts from reference TRBV9 and TRBJ2-3): DSGVTQTPKHLITATGQRVTLRCSPRSGDLSVYWYQQSLDQGLQFLIQYYNGEERAKGNILERFSAQQFPDLHSELNLSSLELGDSALYFCASRGPDNATSTDTQYFGPGTRLTVL.

The V gene is TRBV18, the J gene TRBJ2-7, with a weak D call TRBD1 (5 bases). CDR1 KGHSH and CDR2 LQKENI come from the germline V gene. CDR3 size: 14 residues. The V gene lost 1 base and the J gene lost 1 base, with 8 bases spanning the gap. The CDR3: CASSPQGVSYEQYF. The CDR3 DNA follows: TGTGCCAGCTCACCACAAGGGGTTTCCTACGAGCAGTACTTC. Full variable domain (rest looked up from reference TRBV18 and TRBJ2-7): NAGVMQNPRHLVRRRGQEARLRCSPMKGHSHVYWYRQLPEEGLKFMVYLQKENIIDESGMPKERFSAEFPKEGPSILRIQQVVRGDSAAYFCASSPQGVSYEQYFGPGTRLTVT.